A single sample gave rise to the 8 T cell receptor beta chains below, sequenced in a study of T cell changes during pregnancy in multiple sclerosis. Repertoires were generated with immunoSEQ multiplex PCR, while TCRdb's copy carries only in-frame clones and drops some. The table lists about 100,000 clones, more than 90% of them singletons. This material consisted of peripheral blood, taken in the second trimester of pregnancy. Receptors were obtained from a female donor with multiple sclerosis, enrolled in a pregnancy study.

The J gene is TRBJ2-7, the V gene TRBV18; D is undetermined. CDR1 is KGHSH, CDR2 LQKENI, per germline. V shed 2 bases and J shed 0 bases, with 14 bases lying between them. The CDR3 consists of 16 residues. The CDR3 bases are TGTGCCAGCTCACCATTGCCTTACTGGAGCTCCTACGAGCAGTACTTC. The encoded protein is CASSPLPYWSSYEQYF.

The chain carries TRBV13 and TRBJ1-2, with D maybe TRBD1 (5 bases). V was clipped by 5 bases and J by 6 bases, with 19 bases between them. The V gene's germline CDR1 is PRHDT and CDR2 FYEKMQ (reference sequence). The CDR3 runs 15 residues. In DNA, the CDR3 is TGTGCCAGCAGCCGCCGTGGGGGAGGATTGGATGGCTACACCTTC. Translated, it gives CASSRRGGGLDGYTF.

This rearrangement joins TRBV28 to TRBJ2-7; TRBD2 agrees at 11 bases. This CDR3 spans 14 amino acids. The V and J ends lost 4 bases and 4 bases, in that order; junction bases with no gene match: 3. The V gene's germline CDR1 is MDHEN and CDR2 SYDVKM. CDR3 sequence reads: CASSSSGRTYEQYF. The CDR3 DNA sequence: TGTGCCAGCAGTTCTAGCGGGAGGACTTACGAGCAGTACTTC.

The gene calls are TRBV9 and TRBJ2-5; 13 bases match TRBD2. CDR3 size: 17 residues. J lost 1 base, V lost 2 bases, and 5 bases had no gene match. CDR1 is SGDLS, CDR2 YYNGEE, per germline. This CDR3 reads CASSVGLAGISQETQYF. The CDR3 region has the DNA TGTGCCAGCAGCGTGGGACTAGCGGGAATAAGCCAAGAGACCCAGTACTTC. Based on the CDR3 plus reference TRBV9 and TRBJ2-5, the full variable domain is DSGVTQTPKHLITATGQRVTLRCSPRSGDLSVYWYQQSLDQGLQFLIQYYNGEERAKGNILERFSAQQFPDLHSELNLSSLELGDSALYFCASSVGLAGISQETQYFGPGTRLLVL.

The chain combines TRBV10-3 with TRBJ1-1; D is undetermined. Trimming left V 2 bases short and J 2 bases short, with 9 bases between. The V gene's germline CDR1 is ENHRY and CDR2 SYGVKD. CDR3 length equals 14 residues. The CDR3 region has the DNA TGTGCCATCAGTGAGGGGTGGGCCAACACTGAAGCTTTCTTT. This sequence encodes CAISEGWANTEAFF.

The chain combines TRBV7-2 with TRBJ2-1; D might be TRBD1 (6 bases). The CDR3 sequence is 13 residues long. Per germline, CDR1 SGHTA and CDR2 FQGNSA. V was pared by 5 bases and J by 7 bases, with 12 bases between. CDR3 in DNA: TGTGCCAGCAGCGGCACAGGGCTTAATGAGCAGTTCTTC. This translates into CASSGTGLNEQFF.

The genes are TRBV30 and TRBJ2-7, with D tentatively TRBD1 (6 bases). This CDR3 has 12 amino acids. Trimming left V 3 bases short and J 2 bases short, with 8 bases between. Germline CDR1 reads GTSNPN; CDR2 reads SVGIG (reference sequence). The CDR3 loop is CAWRTGTYEQYF. The CDR3 region has the DNA TGTGCCTGGAGGACAGGAACCTACGAGCAGTACTTC.

This sequence joins TRBV2 and TRBJ2-3; 7 bases line up with TRBD2. The germline V gene encodes CDR1 SNHLY and CDR2 FYNNEI. This CDR3 comprises 14 residues. V gave up 8 bases and J gave up 4 bases; unmatched junction bases: 9. CDR3 loop: CASLGREYPDTQYF. The CDR3 DNA reads as TGTGCCAGCCTTGGGCGGGAGTACCCAGATACGCAGTATTTT.